This T cell receptor (beta chain) was observed in a study of T cell responses to AZD1222 COVID-19 vaccine (dated by TCRdb to about 2021). For the wider study: AZD1222 recipients given second doses at about 4 weeks or at about 12 weeks were pooled, since spike-specific TCR depth and breadth were not found to differ between the two schedules. Trial participants were enrolled by age into subgroups of 18-55, 56-69 and 70-plus years, and 148, 28 and 57 TCR-sequenced participants, respectively, were included in these subgroups. TCR sequencing covered roughly 230 trial participants: 200 to 220 given two doses of AZD1222 and 26 given two doses of MenACWY control vaccine.

In light of the paper, this sample's time point label describes: baseline before first vaccination. Vaccinee samples came from UK trials COV001 and COV002, including a single-blind randomized controlled phase 2/3 trial of AZD1222 (ChAdOx1 nCoV-19) in healthy adults. For TCRbeta chain sequencing, PBMC samples from trial participants were taken at day 0 and at day 28 after the second dose. The CDR3 regions of human TCRbeta chains were analyzed by immunosequencing. As for how the authors treated the data: TCRs in the repertoires were matched against a reference library of SARS-CoV-2-specific TCRs that had been generated with the MIRA antigen-specificity platform. Breadth was defined as the fraction of unique TCRs that were SARS-CoV-2-associated. Depth was defined as the fraction of total T cells that were SARS-CoV-2-associated. Using the MIRA data, every spike-specific TCR was mapped to the spike region that the TCR reacted to and assigned to either a CD4 or a CD8 class. Log10-transformed breadth and depth values were compared by one-way ANOVA with Sidak's multiple comparisons tests. TCRdb provides this immuneACCESS table in a form limited to in-frame rearrangements. Some clones are lacking; in checked studies, under half of them reflect an unresolved V gene, and why the rest are absent is not known. V and J calls and clone size are those listed in that table; D and trimming were worked out from the DNA. The sample table shows approximately 170,000 clones, and roughly 92% are seen once. Together, the top ten hold about 1.6% of the sample.

On this clone itself: Its antigen has not been determined. Within one base of it there is no much larger clone, and no base qualities were kept.

Germline trimming: 1 base from V, 5 bases from J; junction bases outside gene matches: 7. CDR1 and CDR2 (MNHEY, SMNVEV) derive from the germline V gene (reference sequence). Measured from the cysteine to the phenylalanine, the CDR3 is 16 residues long. CDR3 DNA is the only sequence kept; it has 48 bases, read in frame from the first base. The paper as a whole reports these results and caveats: The 56-69-year group was small, and its depth increase did not reach significance, likely because of low power. Participants were mostly white British, with more females than males. The authors suggested clonal diversity may have been underestimated. Because no samples from the day 14 peak response were available, repertoires could be characterized only after the peak T cell response. A significant rise in spike-specific TCR breadth and depth was observed after two AZD1222 doses relative to day 0 and relative to MenACWY recipients. CD4 TCRs associated with the vaccine covered the entire spike protein, and the dominant responses were in regions 160-218 and 743-854. Conclusions about previously exposed vaccinees were limited because only 5 or 6 AZD1222 recipients were SARS-CoV-2 seropositive at baseline. Epitopes outside the regions mutated in the B.1.351 and B.1.1.7 variants were reportedly recognized by nearly half of the unique spike-specific TCRs.

The receptor's source is an adult in good health. The V and J segments used are TRBV27 and TRBJ1-5; 8 bases in between match TRBD1. Source: peripheral blood, taken on day 0 of AZD1222 vaccination. The nucleotides read TGTGCCAGCAGTTTATTAGGACAGGGTAAGGATCAGCCCCAGCATTTT. This is translated as CASSLLGQGKDQPQHF.